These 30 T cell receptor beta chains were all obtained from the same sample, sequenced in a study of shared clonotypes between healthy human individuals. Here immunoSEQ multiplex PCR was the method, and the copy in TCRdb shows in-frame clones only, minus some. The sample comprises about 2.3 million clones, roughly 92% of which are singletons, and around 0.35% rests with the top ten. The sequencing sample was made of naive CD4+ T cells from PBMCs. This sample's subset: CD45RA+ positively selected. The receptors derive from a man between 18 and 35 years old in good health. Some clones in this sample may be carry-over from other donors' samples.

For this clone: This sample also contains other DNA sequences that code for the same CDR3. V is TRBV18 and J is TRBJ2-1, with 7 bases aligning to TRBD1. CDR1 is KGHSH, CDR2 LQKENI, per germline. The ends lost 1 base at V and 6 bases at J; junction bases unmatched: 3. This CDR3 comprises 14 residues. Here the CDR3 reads CASSPQGAVNEQFF. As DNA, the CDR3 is TGTGCCAGCTCACCACAGGGGGCGGTCAATGAGCAGTTCTTC.

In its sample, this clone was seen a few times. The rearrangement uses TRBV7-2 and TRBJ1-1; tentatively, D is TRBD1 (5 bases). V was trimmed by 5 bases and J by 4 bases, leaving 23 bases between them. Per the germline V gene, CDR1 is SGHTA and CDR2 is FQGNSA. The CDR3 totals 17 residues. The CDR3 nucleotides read TGTGCCAGCAGCCACACAGGCGACCAGCGAGGAAGCACTGAAGCTTTCTTT. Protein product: CASSHTGDQRGSTEAFF.

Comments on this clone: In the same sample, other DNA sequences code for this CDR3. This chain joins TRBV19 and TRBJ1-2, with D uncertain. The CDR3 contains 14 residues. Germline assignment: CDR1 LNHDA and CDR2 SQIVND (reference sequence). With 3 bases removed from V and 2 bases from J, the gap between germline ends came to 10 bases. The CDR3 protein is CASSIRTANYGYTF. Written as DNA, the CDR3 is TGTGCCAGTAGTATCCGGACGGCAAACTATGGCTACACCTTC.

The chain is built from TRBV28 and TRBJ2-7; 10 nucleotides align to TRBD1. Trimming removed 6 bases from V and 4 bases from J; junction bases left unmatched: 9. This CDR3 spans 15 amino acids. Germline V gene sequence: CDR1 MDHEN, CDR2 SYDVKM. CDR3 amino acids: CASRTPGTGVYEQYF. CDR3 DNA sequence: TGTGCCAGCAGGACCCCCGGGACAGGGGTTTACGAGCAGTACTTC. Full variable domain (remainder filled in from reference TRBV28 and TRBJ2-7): DVKVTQSSRYLVKRTGEKVFLECVQDMDHENMFWYRQDPGLGLRLIYFSYDVKMKEKGDIPEGYSVSREKKERFSLILESASTNQTSMYLCASRTPGTGVYEQYFGPGTRLTVT.

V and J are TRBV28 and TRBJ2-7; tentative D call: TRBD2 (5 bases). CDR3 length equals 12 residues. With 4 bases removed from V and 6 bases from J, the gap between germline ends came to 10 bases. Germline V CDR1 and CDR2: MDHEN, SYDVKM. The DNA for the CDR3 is TGTGCCAGCAGTTCGAGAGGGTTCGAGCAGTACTTC. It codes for CASSSRGFEQYF.

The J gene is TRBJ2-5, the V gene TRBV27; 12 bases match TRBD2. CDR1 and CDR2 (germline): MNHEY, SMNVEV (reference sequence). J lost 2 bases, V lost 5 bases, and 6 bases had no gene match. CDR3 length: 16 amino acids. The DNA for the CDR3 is TGTGCCAGCAGTCGATGGACTAGCGGGGATCAAGAGACCCAGTACTTC. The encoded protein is CASSRWTSGDQETQYF.

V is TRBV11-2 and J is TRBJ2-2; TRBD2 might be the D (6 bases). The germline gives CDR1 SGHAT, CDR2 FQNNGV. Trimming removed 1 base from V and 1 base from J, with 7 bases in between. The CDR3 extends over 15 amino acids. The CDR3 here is CASSLVGGNTGELFF. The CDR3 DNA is TGTGCCAGCAGCTTAGTGGGAGGGAACACCGGGGAGCTGTTTTTT.

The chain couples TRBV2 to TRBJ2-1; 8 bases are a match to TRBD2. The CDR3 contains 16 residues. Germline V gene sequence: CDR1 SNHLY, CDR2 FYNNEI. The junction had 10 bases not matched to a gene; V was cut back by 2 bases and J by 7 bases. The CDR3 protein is CASSEPNPGGGNEQFF. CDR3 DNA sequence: TGTGCCAGCAGTGAACCCAACCCGGGAGGGGGGAATGAGCAGTTCTTC.

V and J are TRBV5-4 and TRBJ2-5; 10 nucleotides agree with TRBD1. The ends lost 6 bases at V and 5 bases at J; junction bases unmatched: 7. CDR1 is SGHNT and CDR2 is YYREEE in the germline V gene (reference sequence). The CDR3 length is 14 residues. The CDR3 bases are TGTGCCAGCACCTGGGACAGGGGTACTGAGACCCAGTACTTC. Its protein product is CASTWDRGTETQYF.

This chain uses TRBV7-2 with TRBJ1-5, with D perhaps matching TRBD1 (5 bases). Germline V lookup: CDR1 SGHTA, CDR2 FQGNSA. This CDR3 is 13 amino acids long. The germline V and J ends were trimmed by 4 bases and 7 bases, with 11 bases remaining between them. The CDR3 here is CASSYQGRQPQHF. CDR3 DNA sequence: TGTGCCAGCAGCTACCAGGGCCGCCAGCCCCAGCATTTT.

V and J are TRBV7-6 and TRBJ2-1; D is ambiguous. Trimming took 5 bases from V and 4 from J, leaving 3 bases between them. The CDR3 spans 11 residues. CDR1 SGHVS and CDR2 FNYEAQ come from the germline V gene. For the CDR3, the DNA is TGTGCCAGCAGCGTATACAATGAGCAGTTCTTC. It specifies CASSVYNEQFF.

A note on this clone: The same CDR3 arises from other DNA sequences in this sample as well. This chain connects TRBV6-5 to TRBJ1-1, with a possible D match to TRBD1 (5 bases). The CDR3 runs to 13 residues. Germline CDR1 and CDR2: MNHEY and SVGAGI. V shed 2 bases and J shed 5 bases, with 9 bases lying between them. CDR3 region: CASSYLGGTEAFF. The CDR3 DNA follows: TGTGCCAGCAGTTACCTGGGGGGGACTGAAGCTTTCTTT.

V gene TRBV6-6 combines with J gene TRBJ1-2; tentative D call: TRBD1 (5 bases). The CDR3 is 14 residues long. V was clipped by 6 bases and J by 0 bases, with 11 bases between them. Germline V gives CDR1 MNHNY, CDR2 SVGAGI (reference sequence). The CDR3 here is CASRPGRANYGYTF. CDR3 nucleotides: TGTGCCAGCAGACCGGGGCGAGCTAACTATGGCTACACCTTC.

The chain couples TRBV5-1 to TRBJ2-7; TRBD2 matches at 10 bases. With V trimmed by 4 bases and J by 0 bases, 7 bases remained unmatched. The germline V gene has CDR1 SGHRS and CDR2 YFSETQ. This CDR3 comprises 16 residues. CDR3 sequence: CASSPGLAETSYEQYF. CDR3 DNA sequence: TGCGCCAGCAGCCCCGGACTAGCGGAGACCTCCTACGAGCAGTACTTC.

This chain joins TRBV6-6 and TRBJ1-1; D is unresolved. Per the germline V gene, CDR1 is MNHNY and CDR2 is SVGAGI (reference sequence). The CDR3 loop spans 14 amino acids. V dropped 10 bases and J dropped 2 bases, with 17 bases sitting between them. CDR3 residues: CATTRSGINTEAFF. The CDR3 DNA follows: TGTGCCACCACCAGGTCGGGCATCAACACTGAAGCTTTCTTT.

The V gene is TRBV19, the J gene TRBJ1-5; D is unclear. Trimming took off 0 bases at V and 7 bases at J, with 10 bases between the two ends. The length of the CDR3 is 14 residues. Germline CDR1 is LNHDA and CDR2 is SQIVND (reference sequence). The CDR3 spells CASSIEGAGQPQHF. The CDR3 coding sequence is TGTGCCAGTAGTATAGAGGGCGCAGGCCAGCCCCAGCATTTT.

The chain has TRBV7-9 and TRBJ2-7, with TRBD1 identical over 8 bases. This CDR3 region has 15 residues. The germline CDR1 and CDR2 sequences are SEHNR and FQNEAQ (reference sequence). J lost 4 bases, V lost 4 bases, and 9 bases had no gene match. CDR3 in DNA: TGTGCCAGCAGCTGGGGACAGGCGTCCCCTTACGAGCAGTACTTC. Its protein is CASSWGQASPYEQYF.

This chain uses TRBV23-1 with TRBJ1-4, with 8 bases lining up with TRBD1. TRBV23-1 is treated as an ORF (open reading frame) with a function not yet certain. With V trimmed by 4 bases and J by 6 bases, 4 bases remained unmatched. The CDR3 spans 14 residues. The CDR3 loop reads CASSPPGGYEKLFF. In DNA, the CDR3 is TGCGCCAGCAGTCCGCCAGGGGGCTATGAAAAACTGTTTTTT.

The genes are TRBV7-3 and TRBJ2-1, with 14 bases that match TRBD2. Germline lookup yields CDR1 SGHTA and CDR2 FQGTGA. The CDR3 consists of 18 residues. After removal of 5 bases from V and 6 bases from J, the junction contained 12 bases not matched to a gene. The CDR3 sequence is CASSHSTSGRALFNEQFF. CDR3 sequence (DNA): TGTGCCAGCAGCCACTCGACTAGCGGGAGGGCCCTTTTCAATGAGCAGTTCTTC. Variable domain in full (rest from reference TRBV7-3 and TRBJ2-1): GAGVSQTPSNKVTEKGKYVELRCDPISGHTALYWYRQSLGQGPEFLIYFQGTGAADDSGLPNDRFFAVRPEGSVSTLKIQRTERGDSAVYLCASSHSTSGRALFNEQFFGPGTRLTVL.

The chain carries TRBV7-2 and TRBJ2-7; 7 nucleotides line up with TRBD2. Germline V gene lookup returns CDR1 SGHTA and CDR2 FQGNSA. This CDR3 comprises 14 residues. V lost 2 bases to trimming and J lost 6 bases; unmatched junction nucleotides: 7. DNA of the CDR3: TGTGCCAGCAGCTTAATGTGGGAGGGCCTCGAGCAGTACTTC. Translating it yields CASSLMWEGLEQYF. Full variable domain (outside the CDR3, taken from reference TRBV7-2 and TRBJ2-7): GAGVSQSPSNKVTEKGKDVELRCDPISGHTALYWYRQSLGQGLEFLIYFQGNSAPDKSGLPSDRFSAERTGGSVSTLTIQRTQQEDSAVYLCASSLMWEGLEQYFGPGTRLTVT.

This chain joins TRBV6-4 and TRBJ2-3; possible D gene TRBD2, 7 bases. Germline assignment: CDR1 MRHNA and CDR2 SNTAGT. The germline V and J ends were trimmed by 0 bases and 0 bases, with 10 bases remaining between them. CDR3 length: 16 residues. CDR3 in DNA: TGTGCCAGCAGTGACTCTAGGGGGGGTAGCACAGATACGCAGTATTTT. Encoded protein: CASSDSRGGSTDTQYF.

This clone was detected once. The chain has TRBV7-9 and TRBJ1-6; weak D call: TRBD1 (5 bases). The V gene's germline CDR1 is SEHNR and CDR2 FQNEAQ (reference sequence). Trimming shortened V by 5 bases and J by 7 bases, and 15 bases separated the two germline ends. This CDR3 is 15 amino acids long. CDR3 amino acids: CASSPVTGVNSPLHF. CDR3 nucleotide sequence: TGTGCCAGCAGCCCCGTCACAGGCGTCAATTCACCCCTCCACTTT. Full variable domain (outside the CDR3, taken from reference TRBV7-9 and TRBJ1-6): DTGVSQNPRHKITKRGQNVTFRCDPISEHNRLYWYRQTLGQGPEFLTYFQNEAQLEKSRLLSDRFSAERPKGSFSTLEIQRTEQGDSAMYLCASSPVTGVNSPLHFGNGTRLTVT.

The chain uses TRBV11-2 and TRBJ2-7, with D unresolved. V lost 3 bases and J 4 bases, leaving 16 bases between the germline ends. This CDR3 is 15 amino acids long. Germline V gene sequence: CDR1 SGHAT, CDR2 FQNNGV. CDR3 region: CASSFPADGSYEQYF. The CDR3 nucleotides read TGTGCCAGCAGCTTCCCGGCGGATGGATCGTACGAGCAGTACTTC.

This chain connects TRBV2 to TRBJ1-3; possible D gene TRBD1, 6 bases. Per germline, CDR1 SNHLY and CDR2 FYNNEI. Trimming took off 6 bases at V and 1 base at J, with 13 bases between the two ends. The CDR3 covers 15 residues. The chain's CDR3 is CASRGASLSGNTIYF. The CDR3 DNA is TGTGCCAGCAGGGGGGCCAGCTTATCTGGAAACACCATATATTTT.

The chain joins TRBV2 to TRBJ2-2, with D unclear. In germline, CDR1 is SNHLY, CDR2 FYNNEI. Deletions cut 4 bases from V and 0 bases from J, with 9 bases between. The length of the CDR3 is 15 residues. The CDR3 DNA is TGTGCCAGCAGTGGTGGCTTCGCGAACACCGGGGAGCTGTTTTTT. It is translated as CASSGGFANTGELFF.

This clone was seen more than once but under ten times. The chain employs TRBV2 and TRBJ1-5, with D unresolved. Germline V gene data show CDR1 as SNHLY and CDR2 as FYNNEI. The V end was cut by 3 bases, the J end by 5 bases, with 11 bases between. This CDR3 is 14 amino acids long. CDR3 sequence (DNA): TGTGCCAGCAGTGAGAGGTCGGGGTATCAGCCCCAGCATTTT. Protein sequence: CASSERSGYQPQHF. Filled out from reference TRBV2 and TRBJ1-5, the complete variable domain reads EPEVTQTPSHQVTQMGQEVILRCVPISNHLYFYWYRQILGQKVEFLVSFYNNEISEKSEIFDDQFSVERPDGSNFTLKIRSTKLEDSAMYFCASSERSGYQPQHFGDGTRLSIL.

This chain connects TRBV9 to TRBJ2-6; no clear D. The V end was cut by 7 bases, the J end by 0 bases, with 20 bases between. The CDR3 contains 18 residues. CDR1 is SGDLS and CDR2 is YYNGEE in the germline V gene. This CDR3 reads CASAFTVSSGSGANVLTF. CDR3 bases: TGTGCCAGCGCCTTTACAGTTTCTTCCGGCTCTGGGGCCAACGTCCTGACTTTC.

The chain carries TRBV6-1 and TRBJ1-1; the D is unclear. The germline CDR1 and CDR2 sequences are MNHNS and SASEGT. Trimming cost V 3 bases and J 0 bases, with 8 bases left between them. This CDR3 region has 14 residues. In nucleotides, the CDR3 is TGTGCCAGCAGTGAGGATTGGGTGAACACTGAAGCTTTCTTT. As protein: CASSEDWVNTEAFF.

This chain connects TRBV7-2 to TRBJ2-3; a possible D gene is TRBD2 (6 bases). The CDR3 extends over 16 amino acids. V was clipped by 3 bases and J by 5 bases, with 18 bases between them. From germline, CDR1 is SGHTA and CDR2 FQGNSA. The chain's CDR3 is CASSLGLLEEIDTQYF. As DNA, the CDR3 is TGTGCCAGCAGCTTGGGACTTCTAGAAGAGATAGATACGCAGTATTTT.

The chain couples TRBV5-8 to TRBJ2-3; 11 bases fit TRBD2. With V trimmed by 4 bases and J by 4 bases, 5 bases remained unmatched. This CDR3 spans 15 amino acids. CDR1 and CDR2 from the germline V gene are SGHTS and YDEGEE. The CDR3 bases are TGTGCCAGCAGCCTACTAGCGGGAGTCGCAGATACGCAGTATTTT. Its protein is CASSLLAGVADTQYF.